The following is a T cell receptor (beta chain) sequence with its context. TCRdb passed the 5' RACE reads through MiXCR, listing each CDR3 protein once. The table has 350,000 to 400,000 distinct CDR3 sequences, roughly 20% seen once; the top ten hold 13%. Germline-derived CDR1 and CDR2 are SQVTM and ANQGSEA. The CDR3 contains 13 residues. Trimming stripped 6 bases from V and 5 bases from J, with 14 bases between. The sample is drawn from a study of CD8 T cells in ankylosing spondylitis. The specimen sequenced was blood, either unsorted or a sorted T cell fraction (not recorded which). The rearrangement links TRBV29-1 to TRBJ2-1; possibly TRBD2 for D (5 bases). The clonotype was recovered from a male donor with ankylosing spondylitis or in good health (not recorded which). The CDR3 loop is CSVGRHGDNEQFF. The CDR3 DNA follows: TGCAGCGTCGGACGGCACGGGGACAATGAGCAGTTCTTC.